This TCR beta chain appears in the sequencing data of a study of prognosis after radiotherapy for stage I lung cancer. Whole-study findings and limits: Unique TCR clone counts were lower following stereotactic body radiation therapy (median roughly 9,900 versus 7,200). The authors did not determine whether the expanded TCR clones were tumor-specific.

With two time points in the design, roughly 6 milliliters of peripheral blood were drawn at each one. A note on this clonotype: Its antigen remains unidentified.

The germline V gene encodes CDR1 SNHLY and CDR2 FYNNEI. The CDR3 loop spans 12 amino acids. V lost 9 bases, J lost 9 bases, and 12 bases lay in between. Amplification of the TCR beta CDR3 (from genomic DNA) was done by two-round multiplex PCR. First-round PCR used primers specific to each TRBV and TRBJ gene. Each CDR3 protein gets one entry after TCRdb re-called the multiplex PCR reads with MiXCR. The data contain more than 30,000 distinct CDR3 sequences, around two fifths of them seen just once; the ten biggest clones take up approximately 15%. The sequencing here drew on PBMCs, taken before or after stereotactic body radiation therapy (not recorded which). The chain is built from TRBV2 and TRBJ1-6; D is perhaps TRBD1 (6 bases). This TCR was recovered from a donor over 45 with non-small cell lung cancer. The CDR3 is CASRRDTSPLHF. The DNA of the CDR3 is TGTGCCAGTCGCAGGGACACTTCACCCCTCCACTTT.